Each of the 9 T cell receptor beta chains below was sequenced from the same sample in a study of T-cell memory formation after mild COVID-19. One entry per CDR3 protein results from TCRdb running MiXCR on the 5' RACE reads. The sample lists about 340,000 distinct CDR3 sequences, about 16% occurring once. Sequencing was done on a sample of PBMCs or a T cell subset sorted from them (not recorded which). The receptors derive from a man younger than 35 who had mild COVID-19 (a few samples of this study predate the infection). Cell type and time point are not known.

This clonotype came up a few times. The V call is TRBV10-3, the J call TRBJ2-5; D ambiguous. This CDR3 comprises 15 residues. Germline values: CDR1 ENHRY, CDR2 SYGVKD. Trimming cost V 3 bases and J 2 bases, with 13 bases left between them. The CDR3 DNA follows: TGTGCCATCAGTGAACCAAGTGGGGAACAAGAGACCCAGTACTTC. Its translation is CAISEPSGEQETQYF.

In its sample, this clonotype was seen a few times. The rearrangement joins TRBV7-9 to TRBJ2-7; possible D gene TRBD2, 5 bases. Trimming cost V 5 bases and J 2 bases, with 19 bases left between them. The CDR3 has 16 residues. Germline lookup yields CDR1 SEHNR and CDR2 FQNEAQ (reference sequence). The CDR3 reads CASSPRPSKGPYEQYF. The CDR3 bases are TGTGCCAGCAGCCCCCGACCTAGCAAAGGCCCCTACGAGCAGTACTTC. The full variable domain, with the rest looked up from reference TRBV7-9 and TRBJ2-7, is DTGVSQNPRHKITKRGQNVTFRCDPISEHNRLYWYRQTLGQGPEFLTYFQNEAQLEKSRLLSDRFSAERPKGSFSTLEIQRTEQGDSAMYLCASSPRPSKGPYEQYFGPGTRLTVT.

This chain uses TRBV4-3 with TRBJ2-3; 9 bases fit TRBD2. The germline CDR1 and CDR2 sequences are LGHNA and YSLEER. With 4 bases clipped from V and 5 bases from J, the junction kept 13 bases outside the gene matches. CDR3 length: 17 amino acids. The DNA for the CDR3 is TGCGCCAGCAGCCCCCGGACATTAGCGGGGGCTGGAGATACGCAGTATTTT. Residues: CASSPRTLAGAGDTQYF.

V gene TRBV7-8 combines with J gene TRBJ2-3, with D maybe TRBD1 (6 bases). The CDR3 sequence is 15 residues long. The germline gives CDR1 SGHVS, CDR2 FQNEAQ. V was cut by 6 bases and J by 2 bases, with 15 bases left in between. This CDR3 is CASRGRGRVTDTQYF. CDR3 coding DNA: TGTGCCAGCAGAGGCAGGGGTCGGGTCACAGATACGCAGTATTTT.

This clonotype was seen at least ten times. This chain links TRBV6-2 or TRBV6-3 with TRBJ2-7; 7 nucleotides agree with TRBD2. This CDR3 is built from 14 residues. Germline lookup yields CDR1 MNHEY and CDR2 SVGEGT. J gave up 2 bases and V 6 bases, and 7 bases lay outside the gene matches. CDR3 loop: CASRLAGSAYEQYF. The DNA for the CDR3 is TGTGCCAGCAGGTTAGCGGGTTCGGCCTACGAGCAGTACTTC.

A few counts support this clonotype. Here the CDR3 reads CASGGSGPLATNEKLFF. CDR3 in DNA: TGTGCCAGCGGGGGATCGGGACCCTTGGCAACTAATGAAAAACTGTTTTTT. The rearrangement uses TRBV12-3 or TRBV12-4 and TRBJ1-4; TRBD1 is a possible D gene (5 bases). Between the trimmed V and J ends, which lost 8 bases and 0 bases, there was a span of 19 bases. The CDR3 runs 17 residues.

The rearrangement links TRBV27 to TRBJ2-1; D might be TRBD1 or TRBD2, each matching 5 bases. V lost 8 bases, J lost 10 bases, and 18 bases lay in between. The CDR3 is 13 amino acids. CDR1 and CDR2 (germline): MNHEY, SMNVEV (reference sequence). CDR3 protein: CASVPASGTEQFF. DNA of the CDR3: TGTGCCAGCGTACCCGCCTCAGGGACGGAGCAGTTCTTC.

The V gene is TRBV11-2, the J gene TRBJ1-3, with 9 bases that match TRBD1. There are 15 residues in the CDR3. Trimming took 4 bases from V and 2 from J; bases not matched to a gene: 3. From germline, CDR1 is SGHAT and CDR2 FQNNGV. As DNA, the CDR3 is TGTGCCAGCAGCTGGACAGGGGACCCTGGAAACACCATATATTTT. Protein sequence: CASSWTGDPGNTIYF.

The chain employs TRBV6-1 and TRBJ2-7, with a tentative D call TRBD2 (5 bases). This CDR3 comprises 15 residues. Germline V gives CDR1 MNHNS, CDR2 SASEGT. Trimming pared 6 bases from V and 0 bases from J, leaving 15 bases between. The CDR3 protein is CASRDYALSSYEQYV. CDR3 coding DNA: TGTGCCAGCAGAGACTACGCATTAAGCTCCTACGAGCAGTACGTC.